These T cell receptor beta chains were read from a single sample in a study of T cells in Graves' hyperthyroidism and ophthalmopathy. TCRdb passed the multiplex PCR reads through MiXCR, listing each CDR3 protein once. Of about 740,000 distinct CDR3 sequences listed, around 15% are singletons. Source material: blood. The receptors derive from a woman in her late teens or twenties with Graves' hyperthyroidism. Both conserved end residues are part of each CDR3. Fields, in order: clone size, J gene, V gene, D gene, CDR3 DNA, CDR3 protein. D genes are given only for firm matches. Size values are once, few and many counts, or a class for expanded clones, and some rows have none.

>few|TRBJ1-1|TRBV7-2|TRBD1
TGTGCCAGCAGCTCTAGAGGCAGGGGACAGGGGGTCTCTGAAGCTTTCTTT
CASSSRGRGQGVSEAFF
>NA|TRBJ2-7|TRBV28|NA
TGTGCCAGCAGCCCGGGACAACCCCCCTACGAGCAGTACTTC
CASSPGQPPYEQYF
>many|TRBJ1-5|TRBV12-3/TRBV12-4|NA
TGTGCCAGCAGTTTAAACAGGTCCCCTAATCAGCCCCAGCATTTT
CASSLNRSPNQPQHF
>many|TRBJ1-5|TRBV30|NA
TGTGCCTGGAGTCAAAGGTCGGATCAGCCCCAGCATTTT
CAWSQRSDQPQHF
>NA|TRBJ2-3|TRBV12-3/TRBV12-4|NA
TGTGCCAGCAGCTTGTTCGGGGTGAACACAGATACGCAGTATTTT
CASSLFGVNTDTQYF
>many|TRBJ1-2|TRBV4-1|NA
TGCGCCAGCAGCCAAGAACTGGGAAACTATGGCTACACCTTC
CASSQELGNYGYTF
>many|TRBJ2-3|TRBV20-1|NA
TGCAGTGCTAGGGGGATGAGGGTTTGGGGCACAGATACGCAGTATTTT
CSARGMRVWGTDTQYF
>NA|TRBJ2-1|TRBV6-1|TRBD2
TGTGCCAGCACACTAGCGGGAGAGCAGTTCTTC
CASTLAGEQFF
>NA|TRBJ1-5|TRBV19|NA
TGTGCCAGTAGGGAGACAGTGATTAGCAATCAGCCCCAGCATTTT
CASRETVISNQPQHF
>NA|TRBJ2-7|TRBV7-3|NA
TGTGCCAGCAGCCCTGGGACACCCAACGAGCAGTACTTC
CASSPGTPNEQYF
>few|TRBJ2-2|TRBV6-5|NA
TGTGCCAGCAGTTACTCTTCCAGCGGGGAGCTGTTTTTT
CASSYSSSGELFF
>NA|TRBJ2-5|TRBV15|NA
TGTGCCACCAGCAGAGGGGGATCCCCGGCGTACTTC
CATSRGGSPAYF
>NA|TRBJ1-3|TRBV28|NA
TGTGCCAGCAGTCCCCCTGGGGTATCAGGAAACACCATATATTTT
CASSPPGVSGNTIYF
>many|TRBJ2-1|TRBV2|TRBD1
TGTGCCATTCCCGGGACAGGGGGCCCTGAGCAGTTCTTC
CAIPGTGGPEQFF
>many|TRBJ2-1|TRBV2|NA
TGTGCCAGCAGTCAGGAGTACAATGAGCAGTTCTTC
CASSQEYNEQFF
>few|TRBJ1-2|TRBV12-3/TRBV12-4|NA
TGTGCCAGCAGTCCGAGGACACCAACCCTTTATGGCTACACCTTC
CASSPRTPTLYGYTF
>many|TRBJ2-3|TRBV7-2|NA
TGTGCCAGCAGCCCGGCGGGCCCGGGGGCGCAGTATTTT
CASSPAGPGAQYF
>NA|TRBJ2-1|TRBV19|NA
TGTGCCAGTAGTATAGATTCCGGATACTCCTACAATGAGCAGTTCTTC
CASSIDSGYSYNEQFF
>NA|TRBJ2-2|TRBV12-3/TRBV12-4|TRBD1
TGTGCCAGCACCTTACAGGGGGCCCGGACCGGGGAGCTGTTTTTT
CASTLQGARTGELFF
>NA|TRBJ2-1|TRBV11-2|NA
TGTGCCAGCACTCCCCGTCATTACAATGAGCAGTTCTTC
CASTPRHYNEQFF
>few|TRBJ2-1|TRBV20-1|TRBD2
TGCAGTGCTGACGGGACTAGCGGCTACAATGAGCAGTTCTTC
CSADGTSGYNEQFF
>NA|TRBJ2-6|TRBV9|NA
TGTGCCAGCAGCTCCGAAAGACAGCGCTTTAACGTCCTGACTTTC
CASSSERQRFNVLTF
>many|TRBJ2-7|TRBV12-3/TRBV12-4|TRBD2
TGTGCCAGCAGTTCTACTAGCGGGACCGTAACCTACGAGCAGTACTTC
CASSSTSGTVTYEQYF
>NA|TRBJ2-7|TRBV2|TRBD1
TGTGCCAGCAGTGAATCGGTGGGGATGTGGACAGGGTATGACGAGCAGTACTTC
CASSESVGMWTGYDEQYF
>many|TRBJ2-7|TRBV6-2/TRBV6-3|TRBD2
TGTGCCAGCAGTTATCCGACTAGCGGAGCCTACGAGCAGTACTTC
CASSYPTSGAYEQYF
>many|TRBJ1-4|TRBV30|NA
TGTGCCTGGAGTGTAAGAGGAGGGAGTAATGAAAAACTGTTTTTT
CAWSVRGGSNEKLFF
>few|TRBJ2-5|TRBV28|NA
TGTGCCAGCAGTTTAGATGGAGATGAGACCCAGTACTTC
CASSLDGDETQYF
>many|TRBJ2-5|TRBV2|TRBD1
TGTGCCAGCAGTGAGGGACAGCCACTCTTCTACTTC
CASSEGQPLFYF
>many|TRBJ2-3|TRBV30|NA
TGTGCCTGGAGTCTAGAGGGTAGCCCCACAGATACGCAGTATTTT
CAWSLEGSPTDTQYF
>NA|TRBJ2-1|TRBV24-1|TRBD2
TGTGCCACCAGTGATGAACTGGGACTAGCGGGAGGTGATCAGTTCTTC
CATSDELGLAGGDQFF
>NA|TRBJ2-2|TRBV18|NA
TGTGCCAGCTCAGGAGCCACCGGGGAGCTGTTTTTT
CASSGATGELFF
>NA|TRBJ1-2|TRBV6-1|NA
TGTGCCAGCAGCATAGACAGAGGAGCTAACTATGGCTACACCTTC
CASSIDRGANYGYTF
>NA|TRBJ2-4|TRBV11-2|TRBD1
TGTGCCAGCAGCTCGGAGGACAGGAGGTACTTC
CASSSEDRRYF
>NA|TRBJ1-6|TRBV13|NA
TGTGCCAGCAGCTTTAGTCGGAGGGGAAATAATTCACCCCTCCACTTT
CASSFSRRGNNSPLHF
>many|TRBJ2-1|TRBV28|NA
TGTGCCAGCAGCCCAGGCGGGCCATTCTACAATGAGCAGTTCTTC
CASSPGGPFYNEQFF
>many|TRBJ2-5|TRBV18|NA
TGTGCCAGCTCACCTATCAGGGAGACCCAGTACTTC
CASSPIRETQYF
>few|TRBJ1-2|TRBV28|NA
TGTGCCAGCAGTTTGAATTGGAGGGGCTACACCTTC
CASSLNWRGYTF
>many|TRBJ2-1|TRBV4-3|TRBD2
TGCGCCAGCGCGGGGGGGCTAGCGGGCTACAATGAGCAGTTCTTC
CASAGGLAGYNEQFF
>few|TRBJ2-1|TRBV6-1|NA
TGTGCCAGCAGTCCTCGGGATTGGGGCGGCAATGAGCAGTTCTTC
CASSPRDWGGNEQFF
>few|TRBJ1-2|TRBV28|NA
TGTGCCAGTTACACGGGGGATAACTATGGCTACACCTTC
CASYTGDNYGYTF
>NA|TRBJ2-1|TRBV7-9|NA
TGTGCCAGCAGCGCCAACTTCCTGGCTGAGGAGCAGTTCTTC
CASSANFLAEEQFF
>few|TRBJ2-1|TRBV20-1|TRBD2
TGCAGTGCTAGAGCCGGGACTAGCGGGTGGGACCTCTACAATGAGCAGTTCTTC
CSARAGTSGWDLYNEQFF
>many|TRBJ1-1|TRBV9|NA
TGTGCCAGCAGCGTAGCGTTTTCGGGGGGCACTGAAGCTTTCTTT
CASSVAFSGGTEAFF
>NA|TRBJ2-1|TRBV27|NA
TGTGCCAGCAGTAAAATTCGAAGGGTTTTGGAGTTCTTC
CASSKIRRVLEFF
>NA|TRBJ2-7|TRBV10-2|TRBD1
TGCGCCAGCAGTGGTACAGGGGTCTACGAGCAGTACTTC
CASSGTGVYEQYF
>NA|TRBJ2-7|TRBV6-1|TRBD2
TGTGCAACTTCTATGGCGGGAGGGCTCTACGAGCAGTACTTC
CATSMAGGLYEQYF
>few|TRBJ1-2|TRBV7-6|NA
TGTGCCAGCAGCCCCCCGGGGAGCTTCTATGGCTACACCTTC
CASSPPGSFYGYTF
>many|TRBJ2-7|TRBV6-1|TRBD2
TGTGCCAGCAGTGGAGCTAGCGGGAGATCGTACGAGCAGTACTTC
CASSGASGRSYEQYF